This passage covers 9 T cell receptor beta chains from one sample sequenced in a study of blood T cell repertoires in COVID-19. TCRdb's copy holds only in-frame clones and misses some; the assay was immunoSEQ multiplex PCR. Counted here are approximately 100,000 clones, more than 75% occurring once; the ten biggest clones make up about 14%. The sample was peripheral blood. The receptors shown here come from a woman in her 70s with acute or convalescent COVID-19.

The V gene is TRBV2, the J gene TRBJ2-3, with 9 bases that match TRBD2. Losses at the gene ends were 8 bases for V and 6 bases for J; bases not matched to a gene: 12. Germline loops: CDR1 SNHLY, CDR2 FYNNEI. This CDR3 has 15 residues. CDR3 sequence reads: CASRAASGVGDTQYF. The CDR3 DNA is TGTGCCAGCCGCGCGGCTAGCGGGGTGGGTGATACGCAGTATTTT.

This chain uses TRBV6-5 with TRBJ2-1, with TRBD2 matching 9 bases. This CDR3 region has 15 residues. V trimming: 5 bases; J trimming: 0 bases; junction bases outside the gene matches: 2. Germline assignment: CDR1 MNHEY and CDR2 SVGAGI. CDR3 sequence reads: CASSPSGVSYNEQFF. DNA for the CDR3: TGTGCCAGCAGTCCTAGCGGGGTCTCCTACAATGAGCAGTTCTTC.

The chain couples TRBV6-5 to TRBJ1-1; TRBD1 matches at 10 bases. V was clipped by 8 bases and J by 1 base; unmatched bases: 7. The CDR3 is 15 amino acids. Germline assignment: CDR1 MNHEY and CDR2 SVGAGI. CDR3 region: CASVRQGAENTEAFF. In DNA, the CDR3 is TGTGCCAGCGTACGACAGGGGGCGGAGAACACTGAAGCTTTCTTT.

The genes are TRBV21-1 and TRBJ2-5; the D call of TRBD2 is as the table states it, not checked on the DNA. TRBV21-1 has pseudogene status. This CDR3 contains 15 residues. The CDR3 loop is CASSPWTSGHETQYF. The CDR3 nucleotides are TGTGCCAGCAGCCCCTGGACTAGCGGACATGAGACCCAGTACTTC.

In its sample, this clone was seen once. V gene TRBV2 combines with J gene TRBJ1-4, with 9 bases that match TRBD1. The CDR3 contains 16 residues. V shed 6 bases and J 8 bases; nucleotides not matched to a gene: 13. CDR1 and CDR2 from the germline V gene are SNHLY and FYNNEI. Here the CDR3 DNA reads TGTGCCAGCAGGAAAGGACAGGGGCGGTCCCGGGAAAAACTGTTTTTT. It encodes CASRKGQGRSREKLFF.

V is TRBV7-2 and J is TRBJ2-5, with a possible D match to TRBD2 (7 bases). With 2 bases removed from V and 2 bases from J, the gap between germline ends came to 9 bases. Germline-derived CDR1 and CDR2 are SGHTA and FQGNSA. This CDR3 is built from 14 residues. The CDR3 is CASSLKGGQETQYF. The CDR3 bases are TGTGCCAGCAGCTTAAAGGGGGGGCAAGAGACCCAGTACTTC. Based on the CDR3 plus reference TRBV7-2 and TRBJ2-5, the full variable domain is GAGVSQSPSNKVTEKGKDVELRCDPISGHTALYWYRQSLGQGLEFLIYFQGNSAPDKSGLPSDRFSAERTGGSVSTLTIQRTQQEDSAVYLCASSLKGGQETQYFGPGTRLLVL.

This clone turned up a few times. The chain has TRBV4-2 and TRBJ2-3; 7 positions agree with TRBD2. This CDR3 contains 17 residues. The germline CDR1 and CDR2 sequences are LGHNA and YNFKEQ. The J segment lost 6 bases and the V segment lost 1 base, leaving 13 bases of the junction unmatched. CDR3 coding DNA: TGTGCCAGCAGCCAAGGGGCGTGGGGGGGGATCAAGGATACGCAGTATTTT. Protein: CASSQGAWGGIKDTQYF.

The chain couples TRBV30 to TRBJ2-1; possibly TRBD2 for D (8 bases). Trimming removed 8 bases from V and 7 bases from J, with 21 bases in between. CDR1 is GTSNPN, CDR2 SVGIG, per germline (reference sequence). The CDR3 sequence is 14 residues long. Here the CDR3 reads CARGPGGLGNEQFF. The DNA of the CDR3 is TGTGCCAGGGGGCCAGGGGGACTAGGGAATGAGCAGTTCTTC. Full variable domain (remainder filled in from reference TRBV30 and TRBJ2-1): SQTIHQWPATLVQPVGSPLSLECTVEGTSNPNLYWYRQAAGRGLQLLFYSVGIGQISSEVPQNLSASRPQDRQFILSSKKLLLSDSGFYLCARGPGGLGNEQFFGPGTRLTVL.

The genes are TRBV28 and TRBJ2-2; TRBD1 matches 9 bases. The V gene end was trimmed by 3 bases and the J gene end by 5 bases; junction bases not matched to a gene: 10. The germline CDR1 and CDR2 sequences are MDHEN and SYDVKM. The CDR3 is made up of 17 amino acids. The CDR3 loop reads CASSFFPGTGRTGELFF. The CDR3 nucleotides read TGTGCCAGCAGTTTTTTCCCCGGGACAGGGCGAACCGGGGAGCTGTTTTTT.